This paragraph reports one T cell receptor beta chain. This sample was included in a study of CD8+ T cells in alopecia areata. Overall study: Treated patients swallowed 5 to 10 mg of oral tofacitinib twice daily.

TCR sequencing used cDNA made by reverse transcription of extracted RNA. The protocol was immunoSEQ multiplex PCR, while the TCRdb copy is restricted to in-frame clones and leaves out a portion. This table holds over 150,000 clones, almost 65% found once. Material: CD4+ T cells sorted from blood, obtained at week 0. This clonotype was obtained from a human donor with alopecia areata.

CDR3 DNA sequence: TGTGCCACCAGCAGAGAGGCGGGGGCGAGAAAAGAGACCCAGTACTTC. Its protein product is CATSREAGARKETQYF. This chain joins TRBV15 and TRBJ2-5, with D possibly TRBD2 on 7 matching bases. The germline V gene has CDR1 LNHNV and CDR2 YYDKDF (reference sequence). This CDR3 comprises 16 residues. Trimming pared 0 bases from V and 3 bases from J, leaving 14 bases between.